Presented here are 10 T cell receptor beta chains from one specimen sequenced in a study of identical twins. TCRdb reprocessed the 5' RACE reads with MiXCR, giving one entry per CDR3 protein. The sample yields around 450,000 distinct CDR3 sequences, 13% to 15% seen once. These data also formed part of another study, on yellow fever vaccine responses in identical twins.

Input material: CD4+ T cells sorted from blood. These receptors came from a woman aged 18-29 years in good health.

This clonotype was picked up a small number of times. The chain links TRBV12-3 or TRBV12-4 to TRBJ2-2, with 9 bases lining up with TRBD1. J gave up 6 bases and V 3 bases, and 11 bases lay outside the gene matches. The CDR3 consists of 17 residues. CDR3 protein: CASSLRSGTGWAGELFF. The CDR3 nucleotides are TGTGCCAGCAGTTTGCGATCCGGGACAGGGTGGGCCGGGGAGCTGTTTTTT.

This rearrangement joins TRBV6-1 to TRBJ2-5; 8 nucleotides agree with TRBD2. Trimming at V came to 4 bases and at J to 2 bases, leaving 6 bases not matched to a gene. The CDR3 is made up of 15 amino acids. Looked up from germline, CDR1 is MNHNS and CDR2 is SASEGT. The DNA for the CDR3 is TGTGCCAGCAGTGGCGGACTAGCAATTCAAGAGACCCAGTACTTC. It is translated as CASSGGLAIQETQYF.

CDR3 protein: CSAGKQGSYEQYF. CDR3 bases: TGCAGTGCTGGAAAACAGGGCTCCTACGAGCAGTACTTC. V gene TRBV20-1 combines with J gene TRBJ2-7; TRBD1 is a possible D gene (6 bases). Trimming cost V 5 bases and J 0 bases, with 11 bases left between them. CDR1 and CDR2 (germline): DFQATT, SNEGSKA (reference sequence). CDR3 length: 13 amino acids.

There are a few counts of this clonotype. The CDR3 region is CASSYGFGNTIYF. The CDR3 bases are TGTGCCAGCAGTTACGGTTTTGGAAACACCATATATTTT. The chain is built from TRBV6-5 and TRBJ1-3; D is unresolved. With 2 bases removed from V and 3 bases from J, the gap between germline ends came to 5 bases. Germline assignment: CDR1 MNHEY and CDR2 SVGAGI. CDR3 length: 13 amino acids.

The chain links TRBV10-3 to TRBJ2-7; weak D call: TRBD1 (6 bases). Germline V gives CDR1 ENHRY, CDR2 SYGVKD. This CDR3 has 12 amino acids. The V and J ends lost 8 bases and 4 bases respectively, with 12 bases between them. CDR3 loop: CAIGRTDYEQYF. The CDR3 coding sequence is TGTGCCATCGGAAGGACAGATTACGAGCAGTACTTC.

This clonotype was picked up a small number of times. This rearrangement joins TRBV7-3 to TRBJ2-2; unclear D gene. The germline CDR1 and CDR2 sequences are SGHTA and FQGTGA. V lost 1 base and J lost 3, with 6 bases in between. The CDR3 length is 14 residues. The CDR3 here is CASSLNLDTGELFF. The CDR3 coding sequence is TGTGCCAGCAGCTTAAACCTTGACACCGGGGAGCTGTTTTTT.

The chain is built from TRBV10-2 and TRBJ2-7; D possibly corresponds to TRBD1 (6 bases). The CDR3 totals 16 residues. Trimming removed 2 bases at V and 6 bases at J, with 20 bases between. Germline CDR1 reads WSHSY; CDR2 reads SAAADI. For the CDR3, the DNA is TGCGCCAGCAGTGAGGGGTTCGTGGTCAGGGGAGTCGAGCAGTACTTC. Amino acid sequence: CASSEGFVVRGVEQYF.

This clonotype was counted between two and nine times. This rearrangement joins TRBV29-1 to TRBJ1-2, with D unclear. CDR3 length: 12 amino acids. Germline-derived CDR1 and CDR2 are SQVTM and ANQGSEA. The V end was cut by 6 bases, the J end by 2 bases, with 10 bases between. The CDR3 DNA is TGCAGCGTGATTGGAGGGAACTATGGCTACACCTTC. Translating it yields CSVIGGNYGYTF.

This clonotype has only a few counts. V is TRBV6-6 and J is TRBJ1-5, with unresolved D. Deletions cut 4 bases from V and 1 base from J, with 5 bases between. Germline assignment: CDR1 MNHNY and CDR2 SVGAGI (reference sequence). CDR3 length: 13 amino acids. The CDR3 is CASSSTSNQPQHF. As DNA, the CDR3 is TGTGCCAGCAGTTCCACCAGCAATCAGCCCCAGCATTTT.

This clonotype was detected a few times. The CDR3 nucleotides are TGTGCCAGCAGCTGGTTAGAAGAGACCCAGTACTTC. Translation: CASSWLEETQYF. The chain is built from TRBV7-2 and TRBJ2-5; D gene unclear. CDR3 length: 12 amino acids. Trimming took 4 bases from V and 3 from J, leaving 6 bases between them. The germline V gene encodes CDR1 SGHTA and CDR2 FQGNSA. Combining the CDR3 with reference TRBV7-2 and TRBJ2-5 gives the whole variable domain GAGVSQSPSNKVTEKGKDVELRCDPISGHTALYWYRQSLGQGLEFLIYFQGNSAPDKSGLPSDRFSAERTGGSVSTLTIQRTQQEDSAVYLCASSWLEETQYFGPGTRLLVL.